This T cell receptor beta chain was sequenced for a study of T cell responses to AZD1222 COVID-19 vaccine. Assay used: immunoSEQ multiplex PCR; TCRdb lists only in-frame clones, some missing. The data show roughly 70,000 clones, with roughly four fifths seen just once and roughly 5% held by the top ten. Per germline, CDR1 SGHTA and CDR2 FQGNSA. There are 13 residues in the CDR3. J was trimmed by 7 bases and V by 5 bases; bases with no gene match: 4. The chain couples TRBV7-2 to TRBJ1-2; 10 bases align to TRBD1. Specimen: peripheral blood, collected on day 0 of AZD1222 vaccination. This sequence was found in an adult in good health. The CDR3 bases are TGTGCCAGCAGCCCGGGACAGGGGCTTGGCTACACCTTC. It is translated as CASSPGQGLGYTF. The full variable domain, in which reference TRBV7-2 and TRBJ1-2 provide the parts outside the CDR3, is GAGVSQSPSNKVTEKGKDVELRCDPISGHTALYWYRQSLGQGLEFLIYFQGNSAPDKSGLPSDRFSAERTGGSVSTLTIQRTQQEDSAVYLCASSPGQGLGYTFGSGTRLTVV.